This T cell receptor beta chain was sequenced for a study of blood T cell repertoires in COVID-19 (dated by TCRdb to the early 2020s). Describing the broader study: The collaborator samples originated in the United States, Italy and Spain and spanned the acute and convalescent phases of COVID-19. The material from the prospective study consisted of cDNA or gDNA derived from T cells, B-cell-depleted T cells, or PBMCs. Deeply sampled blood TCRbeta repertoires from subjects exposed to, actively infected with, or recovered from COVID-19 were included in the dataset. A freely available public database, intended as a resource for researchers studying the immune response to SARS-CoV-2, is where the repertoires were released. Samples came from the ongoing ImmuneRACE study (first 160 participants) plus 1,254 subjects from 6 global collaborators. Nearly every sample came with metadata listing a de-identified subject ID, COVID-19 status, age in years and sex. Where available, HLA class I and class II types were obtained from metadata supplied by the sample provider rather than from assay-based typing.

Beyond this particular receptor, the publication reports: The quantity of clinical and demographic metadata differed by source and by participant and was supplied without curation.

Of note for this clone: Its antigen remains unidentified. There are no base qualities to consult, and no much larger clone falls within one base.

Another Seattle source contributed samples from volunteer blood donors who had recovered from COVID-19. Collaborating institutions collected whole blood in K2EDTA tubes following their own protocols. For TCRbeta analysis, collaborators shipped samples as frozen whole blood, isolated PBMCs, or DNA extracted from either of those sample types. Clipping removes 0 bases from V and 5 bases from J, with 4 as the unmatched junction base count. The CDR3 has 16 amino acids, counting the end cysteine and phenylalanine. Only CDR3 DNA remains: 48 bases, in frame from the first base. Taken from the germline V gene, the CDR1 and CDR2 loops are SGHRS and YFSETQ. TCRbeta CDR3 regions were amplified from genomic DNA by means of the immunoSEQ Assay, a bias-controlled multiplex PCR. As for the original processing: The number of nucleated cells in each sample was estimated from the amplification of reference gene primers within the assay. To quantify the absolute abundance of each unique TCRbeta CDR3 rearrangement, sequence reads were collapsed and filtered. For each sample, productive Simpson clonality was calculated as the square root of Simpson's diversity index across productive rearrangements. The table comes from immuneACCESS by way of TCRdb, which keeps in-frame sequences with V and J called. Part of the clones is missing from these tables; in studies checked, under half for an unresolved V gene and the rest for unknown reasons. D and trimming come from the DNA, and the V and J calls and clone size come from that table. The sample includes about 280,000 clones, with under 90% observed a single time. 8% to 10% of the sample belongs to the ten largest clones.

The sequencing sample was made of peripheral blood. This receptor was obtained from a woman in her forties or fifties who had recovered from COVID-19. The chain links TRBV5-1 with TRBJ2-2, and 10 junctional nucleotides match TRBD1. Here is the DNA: TGCGCCAGCAGCTTGGCGACAGGGGGCAATACCGGGGAGCTGTTTTTT. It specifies CASSLATGGNTGELFF.